Detailed here is one TCR beta chain. The target antigen is unknown. The method was immunoSEQ multiplex PCR; TCRdb's version includes in-frame clones alone and lacks a portion of them. The sample yields roughly 300,000 clones, approximately 86% seen once. This sample stems from a study of Ad26.COV2.S vaccination and SARS-CoV-2 variants. Overall study context: Intramuscular Ad26.COV2.S doses were given once or twice, 56 days apart.

The treatment denotes: around 19 received Ad26.COV2.S at low or high dose, single or two shots; several received placebo; per-sample allocation not given. After the first vaccine or placebo injection, samples were drawn on day 63. Vaccination used an Ad26 vector expressing Wuhan-strain SARS-CoV-2 spike. Trimming took off 0 bases at V and 0 bases at J, with 11 bases between the two ends. Germline assignment: CDR1 SGHDN and CDR2 FVKESK. This CDR3 contains 17 residues. Whole-study findings and limits: Total responses of T cells may have been underestimated by the analyses of TCR breadth and depth. Those who received vaccine or placebo ended up with similar non-spike TCR breadth.

The chain joins TRBV14 to TRBJ2-2; the D call may be TRBD1 or TRBD2 (5 bases each). The sequenced sample was peripheral blood, obtained in a trial of Ad26.COV2.S vaccine versus placebo. The receptor was isolated from a person between 18 and 60 years old who received the Ad26.COV2.S COVID-19 vaccine or a placebo. The CDR3 DNA sequence: TGTGCCAGCAGCCAAGAGAGGGGAAAAGCGAACACCGGGGAGCTGTTTTTT. Its translation is CASSQERGKANTGELFF.